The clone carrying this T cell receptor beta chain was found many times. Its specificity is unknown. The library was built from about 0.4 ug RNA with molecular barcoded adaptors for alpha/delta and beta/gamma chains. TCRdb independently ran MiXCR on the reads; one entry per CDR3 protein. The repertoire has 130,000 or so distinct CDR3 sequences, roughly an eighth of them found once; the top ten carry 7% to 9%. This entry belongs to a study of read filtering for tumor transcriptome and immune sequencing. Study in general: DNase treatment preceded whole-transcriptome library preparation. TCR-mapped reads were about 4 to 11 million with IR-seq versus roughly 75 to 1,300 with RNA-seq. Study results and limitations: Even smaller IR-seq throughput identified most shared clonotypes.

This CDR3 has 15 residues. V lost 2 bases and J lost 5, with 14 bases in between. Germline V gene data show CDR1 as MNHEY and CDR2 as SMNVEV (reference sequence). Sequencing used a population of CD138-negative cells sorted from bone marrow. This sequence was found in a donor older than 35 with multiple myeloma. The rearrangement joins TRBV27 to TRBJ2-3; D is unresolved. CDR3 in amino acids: CASSLSTRNLDTQYF. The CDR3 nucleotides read TGTGCCAGCAGTTTAAGTACACGGAATTTAGATACGCAGTATTTT.